The source of this T cell receptor (beta chain) is a study of blood T cells in healthy people across ages. Sample-barcoded 5' priming and a J-beta primer mix drove a second PCR of about 6 to 12 cycles. TCRdb reprocessed the 5' RACE reads with MiXCR, giving one entry per CDR3 protein. The sample lists hundreds of thousands of distinct CDR3 sequences; roughly 64% were seen once. Healthy Russian Caucasian donors spanned ages roughly 6 to 100 years. This TCR derives from a man in his thirties or forties in good health. Sequenced sample: blood.

The CDR3 loop is CASSLGTGTTQYF. The CDR3 coding sequence is TGTGCCAGCAGCTTAGGGACAGGGACGACCCAGTACTTC. This rearrangement joins TRBV7-3 to TRBJ2-7; 9 bases match TRBD1. The J call is in doubt because the DNA end fits TRBJ2-5 better. Germline V lookup: CDR1 SGHTA, CDR2 FQGTGA. The CDR3 has 13 amino acids.